The 6 T cell receptor beta chains presented below share a single source sample, sequenced in a study of vaccination and CD4 T cells after COVID-19. The Oncomine TCR Beta short-read assay sequenced DNA from cultured CD4+ T cells. TCRdb re-called the PCR reads with MiXCR, one entry per CDR3 protein. The data contain around 15,000 distinct CDR3 sequences, roughly three fifths of them singletons. As for treatment: approximately 11-day PBMC culture with coronavirus spike peptide pools or control peptides (ViraFEST assay). These receptors have no known antigen. The sample comprised CD4+ T cells from blood, cultured in vitro. Every receptor here comes from a human donor who had recovered from COVID-19.

This chain links TRBV11-1 with TRBJ2-2; D unresolved. The germline V gene encodes CDR1 SGHAT and CDR2 FQDESV (reference sequence). The CDR3 runs 16 residues. V was cut by 1 base and J by 4 bases, with 13 bases left in between. The CDR3 region is CASSLVVIGSTGELFF. The CDR3 coding sequence is TGTGCCAGCAGCTTAGTGGTGATCGGAAGCACCGGGGAGCTGTTTTTT.

This clonotype was seen a handful of times. The chain uses TRBV20-1 and TRBJ1-6, with 7 nucleotides matching TRBD1. The CDR3 spans 16 residues. V shed 1 base, J shed 7 bases, and the junction held 10 bases outside the gene matches. The germline V gene has CDR1 DFQATT and CDR2 SNEGSKA (reference sequence). This CDR3 is CSARALRQGGNSPLHF. For the CDR3, the DNA is TGCAGTGCTAGAGCCCTCAGACAGGGTGGAAATTCACCCCTCCACTTT.

This rearrangement joins TRBV7-2 to TRBJ2-5; 9 positions match TRBD1. The CDR3 length is 13 residues. Germline values: CDR1 SGHTA, CDR2 FQGNSA. Germline trimming cut 5 bases from V and 5 bases from J; bases unmatched to any gene: 3. Written as DNA, the CDR3 is TGTGCCAGCAGCCGGACAGGGGACGAGACCCAGTACTTC. Its protein product is CASSRTGDETQYF.

This chain links TRBV7-3 with TRBJ2-5; 8 bases align to TRBD1. Germline V gene data show CDR1 as SGHTA and CDR2 as FQGTGA. The CDR3 extends over 15 amino acids. The V segment lost 1 base and the J segment 1 base; nucleotides outside the gene matches: 2. CDR3 sequence reads: CASSLKTGVQETQYF. The CDR3 DNA reads TGTGCCAGCAGCTTAAAGACAGGGGTCCAAGAGACCCAGTACTTC.

The rearrangement uses TRBV12-3 or TRBV12-4 and TRBJ2-1, with D unclear. This CDR3 has 15 residues. With 6 bases removed from V and 0 bases from J, the gap between germline ends came to 12 bases. CDR3 sequence: CASSPTRSSYNEQFF. The CDR3, as DNA: TGTGCCAGCAGCCCCACTCGTAGCTCCTACAATGAGCAGTTCTTC.

A few counts support this clonotype. The gene calls are TRBV6-5 and TRBJ1-6; TRBD1 agrees at 8 bases. Germline values: CDR1 MNHEY, CDR2 SVGAGI. The CDR3 runs to 17 residues. V was clipped by 1 base and J by 7 bases; unmatched bases: 9. The CDR3 sequence: CASSYWDRTQSNSPLHF. DNA for the CDR3: TGTGCCAGCAGTTACTGGGACAGGACCCAATCCAATTCACCCCTCCACTTT.